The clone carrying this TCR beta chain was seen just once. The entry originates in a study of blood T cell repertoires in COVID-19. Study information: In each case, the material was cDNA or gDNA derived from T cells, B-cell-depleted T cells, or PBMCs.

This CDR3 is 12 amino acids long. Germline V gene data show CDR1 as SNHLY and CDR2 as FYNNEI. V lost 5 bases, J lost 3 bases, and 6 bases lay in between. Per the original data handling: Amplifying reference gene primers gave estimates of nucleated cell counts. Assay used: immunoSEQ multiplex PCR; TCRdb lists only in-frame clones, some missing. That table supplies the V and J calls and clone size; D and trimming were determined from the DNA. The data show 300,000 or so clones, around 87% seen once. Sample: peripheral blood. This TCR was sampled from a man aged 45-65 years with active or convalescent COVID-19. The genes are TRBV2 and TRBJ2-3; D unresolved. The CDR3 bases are TGTGCCAGCAGTCTCGGGACAGATACGCAGTATTTT. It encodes CASSLGTDTQYF.